This T cell receptor (beta chain) was profiled in a study of T cell responses to AZD1222 COVID-19 vaccine. General study points: Most donors were white British and more were female, and clonal diversity was possibly underestimated. Baseline seropositivity characterized only six AZD1222 recipients.

Losses at the gene ends were 2 bases for V and 5 bases for J; bases not matched to a gene: 6. CDR1 is MNHEY and CDR2 is SMNVEV in the germline V gene (reference sequence). This CDR3 spans 15 amino acids. As for this clone: Its target is not known.

The protocol was immunoSEQ multiplex PCR, while the TCRdb copy is restricted to in-frame clones and leaves out a portion. The sample table sets out over 130,000 clones. This receptor was taken from an adult in good health. Sequenced: peripheral blood. The chain is built from TRBV27 and TRBJ1-1; 9 bases align to TRBD1. The CDR3 region has the DNA TGTGCCAGCAGTTTACTCCCGACAGGGGGGACTGAAGCTTTCTTT. This gives the protein CASSLLPTGGTEAFF.